This record looks at one T cell receptor beta chain sequence and its context. The antigen is not known. This CDR3 spans 14 amino acids. This sample was taken from a study of monozygotic twins with inflammatory bowel disease. Overall study findings and caveats: Fewer shared clonotypes with others were found in IBD patients than in healthy twins, especially with disease activity.

The total RNA came straight from whole blood, and T cells were not sorted beforehand. TCR libraries were prepared from approximately 4,000 ng total RNA each. Two nested PCRs, roughly 16 and 10 cycles, amplified TCRalpha and TCRbeta cDNA. TCRdb reanalyzed the 5' RACE reads and collapses them to one entry per CDR3 protein, without DNA. The sample totals 350,000 to 400,000 distinct CDR3 sequences; its top ten clones hold 2.5% to 3%. The clonotype originates from a human donor with ulcerative colitis or Crohn's disease, or a healthy co-twin of an affected twin (not recorded which). The gene calls are TRBV12-3 or TRBV12-4 and TRBJ1-6. The sequencing input was blood. CDR3 protein: CASSSGVSGSPLHF.